This T cell receptor beta chain was recorded in a study of CD8+CD57+ T cells in acquired aplastic anemia. As for the study in general: Sorted CD4+ and CD8+ cell DNA averaged 3.2 ug.

TCR beta VDJ and CDR3 were profiled, and genomic DNA was the template. From the reads, TCRdb called clonotypes with MiXCR, one entry per CDR3 protein. Of around 200,000 distinct CDR3 sequences in the sample, over 40% were seen once. CDR3 length: 14 amino acids. The germline V gene has CDR1 LNHNV and CDR2 YYDKDF (reference sequence). V was pared by 0 bases and J by 10 bases, with 13 bases between. This clonotype was seen a few times. Its cognate antigen is unknown. The study, taken as a whole, reports: Around 30 sequences, all CD8+ CDR3, were shared between patients and controls.

The patients chosen for sequencing had shown expansion of CD8+CD57+ cells (detected by flow cytometry). Sequencing used sorted CD4+, CD8+, or CD8+CD57+ T cells (not recorded which) from PBMCs. The V call is TRBV15, the J call TRBJ2-1; either TRBD1 or TRBD2 may fit D (5 bases each). The source is a human donor with aplastic anemia. CDR3 bases: TGTGCCACCAGCAGAGATCCGGGGCAGAAAGAGCAGTTCTTC. This sequence encodes CATSRDPGQKEQFF.